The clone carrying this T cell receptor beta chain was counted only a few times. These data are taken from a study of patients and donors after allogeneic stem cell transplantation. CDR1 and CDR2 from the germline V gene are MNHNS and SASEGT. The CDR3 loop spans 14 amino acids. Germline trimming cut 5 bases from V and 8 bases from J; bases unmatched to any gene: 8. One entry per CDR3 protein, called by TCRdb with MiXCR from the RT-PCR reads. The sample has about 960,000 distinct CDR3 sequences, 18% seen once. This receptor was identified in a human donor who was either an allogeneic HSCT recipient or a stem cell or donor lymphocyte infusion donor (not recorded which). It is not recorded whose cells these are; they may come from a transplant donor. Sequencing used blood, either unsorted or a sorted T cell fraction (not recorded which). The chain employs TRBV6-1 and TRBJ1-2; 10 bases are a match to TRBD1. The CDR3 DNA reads TGTGCCAGCAGTCGAGACAGGGGGCAAGGAGGCTACACCTTC. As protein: CASSRDRGQGGYTF.